One T cell receptor beta chain is described in this entry. This entry is derived from a study of blood T cell repertoires in COVID-19. Source study methods: Reference gene primer amplification gave estimated nucleated cell counts. Some clones are missing from TCRdb's copy, which holds only in-frame ones; the method was immunoSEQ multiplex PCR. V, J and clone size are those of that table, while D and trimming were read from the DNA. Here the sample spans approximately 70,000 clones, roughly 84% being singletons. The CDR3 loop spans 13 amino acids. Per germline, CDR1 LGHDT and CDR2 YNNKEL (reference sequence). Trimming left V 0 bases short and J 11 bases short, with 10 bases between.

This chain connects TRBV3-1 (or the pseudogene TRBV3-2) to TRBJ1-4, with D unclear. Specimen: peripheral blood. The sequence was obtained from a man aged 80 or over with active or convalescent COVID-19. CDR3 DNA: TGTGCCAGCAGCCAAGAGAGGCGGTCGAAACTGTTTTTT. As protein: CASSQERRSKLFF.